The 19 T cell receptor beta chains below were found in one sample sequenced in a study of blood T cell repertoires in COVID-19. The assay was immunoSEQ multiplex PCR, and TCRdb's table has in-frame clones only and misses some. This table has 200,000 to 250,000 clones, 80% to 85% appearing once. The sequenced sample consisted of PBMCs or T cells enriched from blood (not recorded which). These receptors were collected from a woman aged 45-65 years with acute COVID-19.

The CDR3 region is CASSPQGLVEQYF. The CDR3 DNA reads TGTGCCAGCTCACCACAGGGACTAGTCGAGCAGTACTTC. The rearrangement links TRBV18 to TRBJ2-7; 8 bases are shared with TRBD2. Germline values: CDR1 KGHSH, CDR2 LQKENI. The CDR3 runs to 13 residues. J lost 6 bases, V lost 1 base, and 2 bases had no gene match. Full variable domain (missing parts from reference TRBV18 and TRBJ2-7): NAGVMQNPRHLVRRRGQEARLRCSPMKGHSHVYWYRQLPEEGLKFMVYLQKENIIDESGMPKERFSAEFPKEGPSILRIQQVVRGDSAAYFCASSPQGLVEQYFGPGTRLTVT.

The table lists this clone with a count of one. The chain employs TRBV3-1 (or the pseudogene TRBV3-2) and TRBJ2-7; perhaps TRBD1 as D (6 bases). Trimming shortened V by 6 bases and J by 0 bases, and 15 bases separated the two germline ends. The CDR3 sequence is 15 residues long. Germline values: CDR1 LGHDT, CDR2 YNNKEL (reference sequence). The CDR3 reads CASSLRQERSYEQYF. CDR3 nucleotide sequence: TGTGCCAGCAGTCTTAGACAGGAACGCTCCTACGAGCAGTACTTC.

As regards this clone: Other DNA variants within this sample encode the same CDR3. V usage is TRBV18 and J usage is TRBJ1-1; 7 bases agree with TRBD1. The CDR3 is made up of 14 amino acids. With V trimmed by 9 bases and J by 6 bases, 13 bases remained unmatched. The V gene's germline CDR1 is KGHSH and CDR2 LQKENI. This CDR3 is CASSTDRVSPEAFF. CDR3 nucleotide sequence: TGTGCCAGTTCGACCGACAGGGTAAGCCCTGAAGCTTTCTTT. Combining the CDR3 with reference TRBV18 and TRBJ1-1 gives the whole variable domain NAGVMQNPRHLVRRRGQEARLRCSPMKGHSHVYWYRQLPEEGLKFMVYLQKENIIDESGMPKERFSAEFPKEGPSILRIQQVVRGDSAAYFCASSTDRVSPEAFFGQGTRLTVV.

The chain joins TRBV7-2 to TRBJ2-3; 9 nucleotides align to TRBD2. J was trimmed by 11 bases and V by 2 bases; bases with no gene match: 5. CDR3 length equals 13 residues. CDR1 and CDR2 from the germline V gene are SGHTA and FQGNSA. Here the CDR3 reads CASSLRAGGEQYF. CDR3 sequence (DNA): TGTGCCAGCAGCTTAAGAGCGGGAGGTGAGCAGTATTTT.

As for this clone: Different DNA sequences within this sample yield the same CDR3. V usage is TRBV28 and J usage is TRBJ2-7; D call uncertain. Per the germline V gene, CDR1 is MDHEN and CDR2 is SYDVKM. Trimming removed 1 base from V and 4 bases from J, with 2 bases in between. The CDR3 loop spans 11 amino acids. The CDR3 region is CASSLLYEQYF. CDR3 sequence (DNA): TGTGCCAGCAGTTTATTATACGAGCAGTACTTC.

The sample holds a few counts of this clone. Written as DNA, the CDR3 is TGTGCCAGCAGCGCGGGCCTCACATCTAATCAGCCCCAGCATTTT. Encoded protein: CASSAGLTSNQPQHF. The chain couples TRBV2 to TRBJ1-5, with D uncertain. Trimming took 6 bases from V and 4 from J, leaving 16 bases between them. Germline-derived CDR1 and CDR2 are SNHLY and FYNNEI. There are 15 residues in the CDR3. Supplemented by reference TRBV2 and TRBJ1-5, the full variable domain reads EPEVTQTPSHQVTQMGQEVILRCVPISNHLYFYWYRQILGQKVEFLVSFYNNEISEKSEIFDDQFSVERPDGSNFTLKIRSTKLEDSAMYFCASSAGLTSNQPQHFGDGTRLSIL.

The chain recombines TRBV7-2 with TRBJ2-3; TRBD2 might be the D (6 bases). The CDR3 is 16 amino acids. The V gene's germline CDR1 is SGHTA and CDR2 FQGNSA. Trimming took 1 base from V and 1 from J, leaving 12 bases between them. The CDR3 loop reads CASSLGASVGTDTQYF. The CDR3 DNA reads as TGTGCCAGCAGCTTAGGGGCTAGCGTGGGCACAGATACGCAGTATTTT.

The gene calls are TRBV10-2 and TRBJ2-7; 9 bases match TRBD1. With V trimmed by 4 bases and J by 3 bases, 4 bases remained unmatched. The V gene's germline CDR1 is WSHSY and CDR2 SAAADI. The CDR3 length is 14 residues. The CDR3, as DNA: TGCGCCAGCAGTGTCGTGACAGGGGGCTACGAGCAGTACTTC. It specifies CASSVVTGGYEQYF.

The V and J genes are TRBV21-1 and TRBJ2-3; TRBD2 is the table's D call and was not checked against the DNA. TRBV21-1 counts as a pseudogene. This CDR3 spans 17 amino acids. CDR3 sequence: CASSSLTLSRETDTQYF. Here the CDR3 DNA reads TGTGCCAGCAGTTCCCTTACACTATCAAGGGAGACAGATACGCAGTATTTT.

The J gene is TRBJ2-1, the V gene TRBV28; 10 bases map to TRBD2. V lost 2 bases and J lost 4; bases outside the gene matches: 5. Germline loops: CDR1 MDHEN, CDR2 SYDVKM. CDR3 size: 16 residues. The CDR3 coding sequence is TGTGCCAGCAGTTTAGCCGGACTAGCGGTTTACAATGAGCAGTTCTTC. As protein: CASSLAGLAVYNEQFF. The full variable domain, in which reference TRBV28 and TRBJ2-1 provide the parts outside the CDR3, is DVKVTQSSRYLVKRTGEKVFLECVQDMDHENMFWYRQDPGLGLRLIYFSYDVKMKEKGDIPEGYSVSREKKERFSLILESASTNQTSMYLCASSLAGLAVYNEQFFGPGTRLTVL.

This clone was counted only a few times. The chain joins TRBV27 to TRBJ1-4; a weak D match, TRBD1 (6 bases). There are 14 residues in the CDR3. Looked up from germline, CDR1 is MNHEY and CDR2 is SMNVEV (reference sequence). V lost 6 bases and J lost 8, with 16 bases in between. The DNA of the CDR3 is TGTGCCAGCAGACTCAGGGGCGGGGGAGAAAAACTGTTTTTT. Its protein is CASRLRGGGEKLFF.

This chain links TRBV5-1 with TRBJ2-2, with 10 bases aligning to TRBD2. Germline V gene data show CDR1 as SGHRS and CDR2 as YFSETQ. The CDR3 runs 15 residues. Trimming cost V 4 bases and J 4 bases; bases outside gene matches: 4. CDR3 protein: CASSPTSGITGELFF. The CDR3 bases are TGCGCCAGCAGCCCCACTAGCGGGATCACCGGGGAGCTGTTTTTT.

The chain carries TRBV9 and TRBJ1-6; 8 nucleotides agree with TRBD1. This CDR3 is 15 amino acids long. J was trimmed by 6 bases and V by 3 bases; bases with no gene match: 5. The germline V gene encodes CDR1 SGDLS and CDR2 YYNGEE. CDR3 in DNA: TGTGCCAGCAGCGAACTAACAGGGGGTAATTCACCCCTCCACTTT. Encoded protein: CASSELTGGNSPLHF.

There are many counts of this clone. The chain carries TRBV6-2 or TRBV6-3 and TRBJ1-1; possible D gene TRBD1, 6 bases. V was shortened by 6 bases and J by 0 bases, with 23 bases between the two germline ends. Germline V gives CDR1 MNHEY, CDR2 SVGEGT. The CDR3 is made up of 18 amino acids. CDR3 sequence: CASSNNYRVSILNTEAFF. The CDR3 coding sequence is TGTGCCAGCAGCAACAACTACAGGGTATCCATCCTGAACACTGAAGCTTTCTTT.

In its sample, this clone was seen a few times. V gene TRBV3-1 (or the pseudogene TRBV3-2) combines with J gene TRBJ2-2, with 9 nucleotides matching TRBD1. The CDR3 spans 13 residues. V trimming: 5 bases; J trimming: 5 bases; junction bases outside the gene matches: 0. CDR1 and CDR2 (germline): LGHDT, YNNKEL (reference sequence). CDR3 residues: CASSDRGTGELFF. DNA for the CDR3: TGTGCCAGCAGCGACAGGGGGACCGGGGAGCTGTTTTTT.

This chain links TRBV6-4 with TRBJ2-7; 14 bases are shared with TRBD2. The CDR3 spans 19 residues. Germline CDR1 reads MRHNA; CDR2 reads SNTAGT. Germline trimming cut 2 bases from V and 0 bases from J; bases unmatched to any gene: 9. CDR3 sequence (DNA): TGTGCCAGCAGTGACCCGGGACTAGCGGGAGTAACCAGCTCCTACGAGCAGTACTTC. Encoded protein: CASSDPGLAGVTSSYEQYF.

The V and J genes are TRBV5-1 and TRBJ2-1; the D gene is possibly TRBD1 (5 bases). V was clipped by 2 bases and J by 1 base, with 16 bases between them. The CDR3 runs to 17 residues. The V gene's germline CDR1 is SGHRS and CDR2 YFSETQ. The CDR3 spells CASSFVPPTGSYNEQFF. The CDR3 DNA reads TGCGCCAGCAGCTTTGTGCCCCCCACAGGTTCCTACAATGAGCAGTTCTTC.

This chain uses TRBV2 with TRBJ2-5; possibly TRBD1 for D (5 bases). Trimming removed 2 bases at V and 2 bases at J, with 9 bases between. The germline CDR1 and CDR2 sequences are SNHLY and FYNNEI. The CDR3 totals 14 residues. This CDR3 is CASSETQGQETQYF. The DNA for the CDR3 is TGTGCCAGCAGTGAAACGCAGGGTCAAGAGACCCAGTACTTC.

The V and J genes are TRBV2 and TRBJ1-1, with 7 nucleotides matching TRBD1. CDR3 size: 14 residues. Trimming removed 3 bases from V and 4 bases from J; junction bases left unmatched: 5. Germline values: CDR1 SNHLY, CDR2 FYNNEI. CDR3 protein: CASSDRGVGTEAFF. The CDR3 nucleotides are TGTGCCAGCAGTGACAGGGGGGTGGGCACTGAAGCTTTCTTT.